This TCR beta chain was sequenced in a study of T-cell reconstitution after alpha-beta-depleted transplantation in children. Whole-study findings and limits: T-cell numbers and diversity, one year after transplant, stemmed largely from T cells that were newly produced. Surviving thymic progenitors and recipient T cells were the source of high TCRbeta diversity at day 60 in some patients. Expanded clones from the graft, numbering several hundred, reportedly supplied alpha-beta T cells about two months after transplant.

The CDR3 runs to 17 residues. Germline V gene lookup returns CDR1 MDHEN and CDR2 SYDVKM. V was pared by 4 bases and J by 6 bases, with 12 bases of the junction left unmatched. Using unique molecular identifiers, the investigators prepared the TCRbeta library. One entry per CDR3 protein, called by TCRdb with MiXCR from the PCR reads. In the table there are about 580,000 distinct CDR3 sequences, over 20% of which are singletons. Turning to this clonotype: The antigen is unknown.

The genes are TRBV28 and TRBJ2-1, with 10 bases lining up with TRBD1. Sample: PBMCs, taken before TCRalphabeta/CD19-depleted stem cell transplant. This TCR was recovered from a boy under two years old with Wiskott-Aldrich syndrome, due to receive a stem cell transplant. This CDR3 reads CASSCDTRDRGGNEQFF. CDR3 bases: TGTGCCAGCAGTTGTGACACCCGGGACAGGGGAGGCAATGAGCAGTTCTTC.